The 18 T cell receptor beta chains below all came from one sample that was sequenced in a study of blood T cell repertoires in COVID-19. The repertoire was sequenced with immunoSEQ multiplex PCR; TCRdb's copy has only in-frame clones and lacks some. The sample gives around 370,000 clones, 90% of which show up once; around 7% is in the top ten. Sequencing used peripheral blood. These receptors originate from a man younger than 30 with active or convalescent COVID-19.

The chain employs TRBV7-9 and TRBJ2-7, with D perhaps matching TRBD2 (6 bases). This CDR3 contains 15 residues. The germline CDR1 and CDR2 sequences are SEHNR and FQNEAQ (reference sequence). The V end lost 2 bases, the J end lost 5 bases, and 16 bases lay between the germline ends. CDR3 coding DNA: TGTGCCAGCAGCTTAAGTCTGGGGGACTCAGACGAGCAGTACTTC. It encodes CASSLSLGDSDEQYF.

The chain employs TRBV2 and TRBJ2-3; 8 positions match TRBD1. V lost 1 base to trimming and J lost 15 bases; unmatched junction nucleotides: 6. The CDR3 totals 12 residues. Germline values: CDR1 SNHLY, CDR2 FYNNEI. The CDR3 DNA follows: TGTGCCAGCAGTGAAGGACAGGGGCTTCAATATTTT. The encoded protein is CASSEGQGLQYF.

The chain uses TRBV7-2 and TRBJ1-3, with D perhaps matching TRBD1 (6 bases). Per the germline V gene, CDR1 is SGHTA and CDR2 is FQGNSA. This CDR3 contains 15 residues. The V end lost 5 bases, the J end lost 0 bases, and 11 bases lay between the germline ends. CDR3 sequence: CASSLGQRSGNTIYF. The CDR3 nucleotides read TGTGCCAGCAGCCTCGGACAGCGCTCTGGAAACACCATATATTTT.

The chain has TRBV7-9 and TRBJ2-7; D is possibly TRBD1 (6 bases). The CDR3 covers 12 residues. Germline V gives CDR1 SEHNR, CDR2 FQNEAQ (reference sequence). V lost 8 bases to trimming and J lost 1 base, with 9 bases between them. CDR3 protein: CASSGQSYEQYF. The CDR3 DNA sequence: TGTGCCAGCTCCGGACAGTCCTACGAGCAGTACTTC.

The chain links TRBV11-2 to TRBJ2-5; the match to TRBD2 covers 13 bases. V dropped 4 bases and J dropped 5; count of bases not matched to a gene: 7. CDR1 and CDR2 from the germline V gene are SGHAT and FQNNGV. The CDR3 extends over 16 amino acids. In DNA form, the CDR3 reads TGTGCCAGCAGCTCTAGGACTAGCGGGAGTGGGGAGACCCAGTACTTC. This encodes CASSSRTSGSGETQYF.

This clone has only one observation. The rearrangement uses TRBV10-2 and TRBJ1-5; D may be TRBD1 (5 bases). CDR3 size: 16 residues. The ends were cut back, 6 bases at V and 6 bases at J, with 21 bases in the middle. Germline V gene data show CDR1 as WSHSY and CDR2 as SAAADI. The DNA of the CDR3 is TGCGCCAGCAGCCCCATCATCTGGGGCTCTGGTCAGCCCCAGCATTTT. The encoded protein is CASSPIIWGSGQPQHF.

The chain links TRBV6-5 to TRBJ1-1; 9 bases fit TRBD1. CDR1 MNHEY and CDR2 SVGAGI come from the germline V gene. The CDR3 totals 14 residues. V dropped 7 bases and J dropped 1; count of bases not matched to a gene: 4. CDR3 protein: CASKQGQGNTEAFF. CDR3 nucleotides: TGTGCCAGCAAACAGGGACAGGGGAACACTGAAGCTTTCTTT.

This clone came up once. This sequence joins TRBV3-1 (or the pseudogene TRBV3-2) and TRBJ2-3, with 15 bases identical to TRBD2. The germline CDR1 and CDR2 sequences are LGHDT and YNNKEL (reference sequence). Trimming removed 4 bases from V and 4 bases from J; junction bases left unmatched: 6. This CDR3 region has 17 residues. CDR3 amino acids: CASSPRTSGRVADTQYF. The CDR3 DNA sequence: TGTGCCAGCAGCCCCCGGACTAGCGGGAGGGTGGCAGATACGCAGTATTTT.

A word on this clone: At one of its ends the junction is not consistent with the germline gene, which may arise from a read error. V gene TRBV6-4 combines with J gene TRBJ2-1, with 7 nucleotides matching TRBD1. CDR1 is MRHNA, CDR2 SNTAGT, per germline. This CDR3 comprises 16 residues. The CDR3 region has the DNA TGTGCCAGCAGTGACTCCGGGACAGATTCCTTCAATGAGCAGTTCTTC. It yields the protein CASSDSGTDSFNEQFF.

The V call is TRBV30, the J call TRBJ1-1; D is ambiguous. CDR3 length: 16 residues. The V and J ends lost 0 bases and 0 bases respectively, with 14 bases between them. Germline assignment: CDR1 GTSNPN and CDR2 SVGIG (reference sequence). In nucleotides, the CDR3 is TGTGCCTGGAGTGTTAGCGGACGGATCCTGAACACTGAAGCTTTCTTT. Its protein is CAWSVSGRILNTEAFF.

The chain employs TRBV18 and TRBJ1-4; D perhaps matches TRBD1 (5 bases). Germline-derived CDR1 and CDR2 are KGHSH and LQKENI. There are 15 residues in the CDR3. Trimming shortened V by 3 bases and J by 8 bases, and 16 bases separated the two germline ends. The CDR3 sequence: CASSPLGQGREKLFF. The DNA of the CDR3 is TGTGCCAGCTCACCGCTTGGCCAGGGAAGAGAAAAACTGTTTTTT.

The J gene is TRBJ1-4, the V gene TRBV15, with 8 bases that match TRBD1. Germline CDR1 LNHNV, CDR2 YYDKDF (reference sequence). The CDR3 has 18 residues. V dropped 0 bases and J dropped 6; count of bases not matched to a gene: 12. Here the CDR3 DNA reads TGTGCCACCAGCAGAGATTCGGGACAGGTGGGGCGGGATGAAAAACTGTTTTTT. It yields the protein CATSRDSGQVGRDEKLFF. The complete variable domain, with remaining parts taken from reference TRBV15 and TRBJ1-4, reads DAMVIQNPRYQVTQFGKPVTLSCSQTLNHNVMYWYQQKSSQAPKLLFHYYDKDFNNEADTPDNFQSRRPNTSFCFLDIRSPGLGDTAMYLCATSRDSGQVGRDEKLFFGSGTQLSVL.

The genes are TRBV15 and TRBJ2-1; 7 positions match TRBD1. The CDR3 loop spans 14 amino acids. Germline assignment: CDR1 LNHNV and CDR2 YYDKDF (reference sequence). The ends lost 3 bases at V and 6 bases at J; junction bases unmatched: 5. CDR3 DNA: TGTGCCACCAGCAGCGACAGGGTAGGCAATGAGCAGTTCTTC. It is translated as CATSSDRVGNEQFF. Drawing the rest from reference TRBV15 and TRBJ2-1, the complete variable domain is DAMVIQNPRYQVTQFGKPVTLSCSQTLNHNVMYWYQQKSSQAPKLLFHYYDKDFNNEADTPDNFQSRRPNTSFCFLDIRSPGLGDTAMYLCATSSDRVGNEQFFGPGTRLTVL.

The rearrangement links TRBV11-2 to TRBJ2-7; the match to TRBD1 covers 10 bases. The CDR3 runs to 14 residues. The V and J ends lost 4 bases and 3 bases, in that order; junction bases with no gene match: 3. Germline V gene sequence: CDR1 SGHAT, CDR2 FQNNGV. CDR3 region: CASSSRDRGYEQYF. CDR3 sequence (DNA): TGTGCCAGCAGCTCTAGGGACAGGGGCTACGAGCAGTACTTC.

This chain links TRBV7-2 with TRBJ1-6; 8 bases agree with TRBD1. This CDR3 region has 16 residues. J lost 10 bases, V lost 1 base, and 9 bases had no gene match. Germline-derived CDR1 and CDR2 are SGHTA and FQGNSA. The CDR3 spells CASSLVRTGPESPLHF. In DNA form, the CDR3 reads TGTGCCAGCAGCTTAGTTCGGACAGGGCCGGAATCACCCCTCCACTTT.

The chain combines TRBV7-3 with TRBJ1-3; 9 bases match TRBD1. After removal of 5 bases from V and 3 bases from J, the junction contained 5 bases not matched to a gene. The CDR3 is 15 residues long. Germline V gives CDR1 SGHTA, CDR2 FQGTGA. In nucleotides, the CDR3 is TGTGCCAGCAGCCTGGGACAGGGCCATGGAAACACCATATATTTT. Amino acid sequence: CASSLGQGHGNTIYF.

The chain joins TRBV27 to TRBJ1-1; the match to TRBD1 covers 8 bases. The germline gives CDR1 MNHEY, CDR2 SMNVEV (reference sequence). This CDR3 is 14 amino acids long. Trimming at V came to 11 bases and at J to 4 bases, leaving 12 bases not matched to a gene. The CDR3 DNA reads TGTGCCCGCTACGTACAGGGGGAAGGCACTGAAGCTTTCTTT. This gives the protein CARYVQGEGTEAFF.

This clone was picked up one time. This chain uses TRBV20-1 with TRBJ2-1; D is possibly TRBD2 (5 bases). This CDR3 region has 11 residues. CDR1 and CDR2 (germline): DFQATT, SNEGSKA (reference sequence). Trimming pared 5 bases from V and 10 bases from J, leaving 12 bases between. The CDR3 protein is CSARGPVEQFF. The CDR3 DNA is TGCAGTGCTCGGGGTCCAGTGGAGCAGTTCTTC.